This T cell receptor beta chain appears in the sequencing data of a study of PD-1 blockade in classical Hodgkin lymphoma. The CDR3 runs to 15 residues. Trimming took 7 bases from V and 5 from J; bases not matched to a gene: 6. Germline V CDR1 and CDR2: LNHDA, SQIVND (reference sequence). A note on this clone: Its specificity is not known.

Brentuximab vedotin exposure varied, and every patient relapsed after autologous stem cell transplantation. TCRdb keeps only in-frame clones here, not all; method: immunoSEQ multiplex PCR. The sample has more than 45,000 clones; around 70% are singletons. Regarding the study as a whole: With CD4+ cells, TCR diversity rose significantly by C4D1, but not with CD8+ cells. Complete responders' diversity at baseline resembled that of newly diagnosed patients.

This chain connects TRBV19 to TRBJ2-5; TRBD2 matches 14 bases. This specimen was peripheral blood mononuclear cells (PBMCs), taken at baseline. The sequence was obtained from a human donor with classical Hodgkin lymphoma. CDR3 in DNA: TGTGCCAGTACCCGCCGGACTAGCGGGGGGGAGACCCAGTACTTC. It translates to CASTRRTSGGETQYF.